The 12 T cell receptor beta chains below were found in one sample sequenced in a study of blood T cells in healthy people across ages. Next came a second PCR, run for about 6 to 12 cycles, which used a sample-barcoded 5' primer along with a J-beta primer mix. MiXCR, applied by TCRdb to the 5' RACE reads, yields one record per CDR3 protein. Of a few hundred thousand distinct CDR3 sequences listed, about 26% are singletons. The sample was blood. These receptor sequences come from a woman aged 70-85 years in good health.

This clonotype was picked up a small number of times. J is TRBJ1-2 and V is TRBV6-2 or TRBV6-3; D is unresolved. The CDR3 is 15 amino acids. V lost 6 bases, J lost 4 bases, and 18 bases lay in between. Germline V gives CDR1 MNHEY, CDR2 SVGEGT. CDR3 DNA sequence: TGTGCCAGCAGAACCTTCACAAACGGCGGCTATGGCTACACCTTC. Amino acids: CASRTFTNGGYGYTF.

This clonotype was counted between two and nine times. The gene calls are TRBV7-2 and TRBJ1-4; D possibly corresponds to TRBD1 (5 bases). Germline assignment: CDR1 SGHTA and CDR2 FQGNSA. Trimming shortened V by 5 bases and J by 5 bases, and 15 bases separated the two germline ends. This CDR3 has 15 amino acids. CDR3 in DNA: TGTGCCAGCAGCACCCGCAGGGTAGTAAATGAAAAACTGTTTTTT. This codes for CASSTRRVVNEKLFF.

This clonotype was found a few times. The V call is TRBV2, the J call TRBJ2-1; 12 nucleotides match TRBD2. The CDR3 runs to 15 residues. Looked up from germline, CDR1 is SNHLY and CDR2 is FYNNEI. Unmatched junction bases numbered 4, after V lost 6 bases and J lost 4 bases. CDR3 region: CASSATSGGYNEQFF. In DNA, the CDR3 is TGTGCCAGCAGCGCAACTAGCGGGGGGTACAATGAGCAGTTCTTC.

The sample holds a few counts of this clonotype. The rearrangement joins TRBV7-8 to TRBJ1-2; tentatively, D is TRBD1 (5 bases). The ends were cut back, 5 bases at V and 8 bases at J, with 24 bases in the middle. The germline gives CDR1 SGHVS, CDR2 FQNEAQ. This CDR3 has 16 amino acids. CDR3 nucleotide sequence: TGTGCCAGCAGCCCGGGACCGACGACCTACGGTCGCGGCTACACCTTC. It encodes CASSPGPTTYGRGYTF.

The genes are TRBV29-1 and TRBJ2-5, with 9 bases fitting TRBD1. V dropped 7 bases and J dropped 11; count of bases not matched to a gene: 11. The V gene's germline CDR1 is SQVTM and CDR2 ANQGSEA. The CDR3 loop spans 12 amino acids. The CDR3 reads CSDGTGMGEQYF. The DNA of the CDR3 is TGCAGCGATGGGACAGGGATGGGTGAGCAGTACTTC.

Written as DNA, the CDR3 is TGTGCCAGCATCAACCCACAGGGGTACTATGGCTACACCTTC. It is translated as CASINPQGYYGYTF. This chain joins TRBV6-1 and TRBJ1-2, with 7 positions matching TRBD1. With 7 bases clipped from V and 3 bases from J, the junction kept 8 bases outside the gene matches. Germline CDR1 is MNHNS and CDR2 is SASEGT. This CDR3 comprises 14 residues.

The rearrangement links TRBV28 to TRBJ1-1; D is unclear. V was shortened by 6 bases and J by 4 bases, with 9 bases between the two germline ends. The CDR3 extends over 12 amino acids. CDR1 MDHEN and CDR2 SYDVKM come from the germline V gene. The CDR3 bases are TGTGCCAGCAGATCCCGGGGCACTGAAGCTTTCTTT. This codes for CASRSRGTEAFF.

J is TRBJ2-3 and V is TRBV7-3; maybe TRBD2 (6 bases). CDR1 is SGHTA and CDR2 is FQGTGA in the germline V gene. The ends were cut back, 4 bases at V and 5 bases at J, with 19 bases in the middle. The CDR3 consists of 16 residues. This CDR3 reads CASSSNPGGNLDTQYF. The CDR3 coding sequence is TGTGCCAGCAGCTCAAACCCCGGGGGTAATTTAGATACGCAGTATTTT.

This clonotype was seen a handful of times. The V gene is TRBV5-6, the J gene TRBJ1-5; D possibly corresponds to TRBD1 (5 bases). CDR1 SGHDT and CDR2 YYEEEE come from the germline V gene. V lost 3 bases and J lost 7, with 11 bases in between. This CDR3 contains 13 residues. The CDR3 nucleotides are TGTGCCAGCAGCTACCAGGGTTTCCAGCCCCAGCATTTT. Protein product: CASSYQGFQPQHF.

There are a few counts of this clonotype. CDR3 residues: CSARDLRTGGDSPLHF. In DNA form, the CDR3 reads TGCAGTGCTAGAGATCTCCGAACAGGGGGGGATTCACCCCTCCACTTT. The genes are TRBV20-1 and TRBJ1-6; 8 nucleotides line up with TRBD1. J gave up 8 bases and V 0 bases, and 9 bases lay outside the gene matches. The CDR3 spans 16 residues. Germline assignment: CDR1 DFQATT and CDR2 SNEGSKA (reference sequence).

This chain links TRBV7-2 with TRBJ1-1, with TRBD1 as a possible D gene (5 bases). V was pared by 5 bases and J by 7 bases, with 11 bases between. Per germline, CDR1 SGHTA and CDR2 FQGNSA. CDR3 length: 12 residues. The CDR3 DNA follows: TGTGCCAGCAGCCAGGCGAGGGGTGAAGCTTTCTTT. It codes for CASSQARGEAFF.

This clonotype was counted ten times or more. The chain is built from TRBV29-1 and TRBJ2-3, with TRBD1 as a possible D gene (5 bases). Germline V gene lookup returns CDR1 SQVTM and CDR2 ANQGSEA. The CDR3 is 13 amino acids. V shed 5 bases and J shed 0 bases, with 9 bases lying between them. The CDR3 region has the DNA TGCAGCGTTCGCCAGGGCAGCACAGATACGCAGTATTTT. Its translation is CSVRQGSTDTQYF.